This T cell receptor (beta chain) was identified in a study of human T cells and chemical hapten exposure. Study background: Researchers reported sensitizing an approximately 2 cm by approximately 2 cm upper inner arm skin site with 2% DPC.

Documented time point: pre-sensitization, week 0. The treatment: therapeutic diphenylcyclopropenone sensitization with weekly scalp DPC. Unique molecular identifiers were affixed to discrete cDNA molecules within the library. TCRdb redid the calling of the RACE reads with MiXCR, one entry per CDR3 protein. Here the sample spans about 92,000 distinct CDR3 sequences, around 10% being singletons. In its sample, this clonotype was seen a few times. The V gene's germline CDR1 is MGHRA and CDR2 YSYEKL. This CDR3 comprises 14 residues. The V gene end was trimmed by 4 bases and the J gene end by 5 bases; junction bases not matched to a gene: 4.

The input for sequencing was whole blood, taken in connection with sensitization to the hapten diphenylcyclopropenone (DPC). This sequence was found in a woman aged 40 to 50 with alopecia areata. Some clones in this sample may be carry-over from other donors' samples. This chain connects TRBV4-1 to TRBJ2-5; 10 nucleotides align to TRBD2. The CDR3 region is CASSLGLAMETQYF. CDR3 in DNA: TGCGCCAGCAGCCTGGGACTAGCGATGGAGACCCAGTACTTC.